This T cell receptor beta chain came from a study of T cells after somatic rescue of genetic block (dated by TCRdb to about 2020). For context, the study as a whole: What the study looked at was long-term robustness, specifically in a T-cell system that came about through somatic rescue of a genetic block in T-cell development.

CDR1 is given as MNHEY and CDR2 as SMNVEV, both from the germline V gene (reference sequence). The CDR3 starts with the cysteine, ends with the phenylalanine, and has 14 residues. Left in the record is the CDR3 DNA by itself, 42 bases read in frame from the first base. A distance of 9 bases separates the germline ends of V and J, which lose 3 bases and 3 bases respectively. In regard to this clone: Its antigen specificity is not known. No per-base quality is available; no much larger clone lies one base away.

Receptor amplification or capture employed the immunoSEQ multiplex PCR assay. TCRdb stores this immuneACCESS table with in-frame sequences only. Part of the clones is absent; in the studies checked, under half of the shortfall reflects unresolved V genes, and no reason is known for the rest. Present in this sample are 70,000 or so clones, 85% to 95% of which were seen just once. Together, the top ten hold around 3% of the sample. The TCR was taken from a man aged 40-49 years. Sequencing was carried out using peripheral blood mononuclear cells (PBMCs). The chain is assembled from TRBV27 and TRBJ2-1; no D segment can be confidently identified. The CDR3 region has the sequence CASSFWLGYNEQFF. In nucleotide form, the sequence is TGTGCCAGCAGTTTTTGGTTAGGCTACAATGAGCAGTTCTTC.